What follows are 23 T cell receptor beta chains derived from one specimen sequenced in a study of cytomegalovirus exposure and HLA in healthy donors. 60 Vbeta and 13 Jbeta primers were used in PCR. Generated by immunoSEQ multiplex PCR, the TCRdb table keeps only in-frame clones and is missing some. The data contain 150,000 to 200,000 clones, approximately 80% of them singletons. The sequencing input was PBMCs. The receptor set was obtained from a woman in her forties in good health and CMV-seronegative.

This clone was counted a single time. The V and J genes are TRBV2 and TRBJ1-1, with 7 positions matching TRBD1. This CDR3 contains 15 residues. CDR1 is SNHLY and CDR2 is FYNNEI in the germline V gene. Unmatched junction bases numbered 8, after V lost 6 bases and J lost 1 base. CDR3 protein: CASSRDSRRNTEAFF. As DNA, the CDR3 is TGTGCCAGCAGCCGGGACAGCCGAAGGAACACTGAAGCTTTCTTT.

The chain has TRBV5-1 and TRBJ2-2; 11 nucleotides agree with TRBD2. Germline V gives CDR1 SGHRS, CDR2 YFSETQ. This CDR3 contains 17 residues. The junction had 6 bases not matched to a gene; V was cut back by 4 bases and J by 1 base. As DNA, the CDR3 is TGCGCCAGCAGCCTCCTAGCGGGAGGAGAGAACACCGGGGAGCTGTTTTTT. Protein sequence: CASSLLAGGENTGELFF.

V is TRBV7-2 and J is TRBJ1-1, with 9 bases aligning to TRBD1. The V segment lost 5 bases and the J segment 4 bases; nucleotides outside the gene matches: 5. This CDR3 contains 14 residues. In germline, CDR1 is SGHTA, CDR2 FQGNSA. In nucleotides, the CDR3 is TGTGCCAGCAGCAGAACAGGGGGCGTCACTGAAGCTTTCTTT. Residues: CASSRTGGVTEAFF.

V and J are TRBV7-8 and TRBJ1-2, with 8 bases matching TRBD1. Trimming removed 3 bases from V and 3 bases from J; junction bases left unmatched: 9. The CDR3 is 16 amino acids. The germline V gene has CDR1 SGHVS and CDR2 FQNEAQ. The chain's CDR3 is CASSLRTGTIDYGYTF. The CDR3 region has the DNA TGTGCCAGCAGCTTGCGGACAGGGACGATCGACTATGGCTACACCTTC.

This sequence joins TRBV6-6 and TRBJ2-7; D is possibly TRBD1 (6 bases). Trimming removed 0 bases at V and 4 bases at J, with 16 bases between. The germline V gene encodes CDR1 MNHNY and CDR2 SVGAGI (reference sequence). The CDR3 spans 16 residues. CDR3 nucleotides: TGTGCCAGCAGTTACTCCCCGGACAGATTTACTTACGAGCAGTACGTC. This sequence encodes CASSYSPDRFTYEQYV.

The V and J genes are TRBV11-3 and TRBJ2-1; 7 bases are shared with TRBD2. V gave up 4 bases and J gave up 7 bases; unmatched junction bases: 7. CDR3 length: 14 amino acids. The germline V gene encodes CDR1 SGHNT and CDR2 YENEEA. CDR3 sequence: CASSSVTSRNEQFF. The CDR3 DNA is TGTGCCAGCAGCTCGGTGACTAGCAGGAATGAGCAGTTCTTC.

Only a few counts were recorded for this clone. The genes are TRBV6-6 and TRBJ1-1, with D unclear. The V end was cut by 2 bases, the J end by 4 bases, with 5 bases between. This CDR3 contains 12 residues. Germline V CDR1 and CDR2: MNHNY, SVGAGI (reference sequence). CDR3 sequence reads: CASSYGRTEAFF. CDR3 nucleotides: TGTGCCAGCAGTTACGGGCGCACTGAAGCTTTCTTT.

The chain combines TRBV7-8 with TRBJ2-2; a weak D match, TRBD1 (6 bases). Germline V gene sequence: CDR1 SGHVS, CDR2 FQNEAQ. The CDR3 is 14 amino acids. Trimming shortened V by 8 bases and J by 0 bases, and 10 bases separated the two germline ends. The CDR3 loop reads CASGGTTNTGELFF. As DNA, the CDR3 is TGTGCCAGCGGTGGGACAACGAACACCGGGGAGCTGTTTTTT.

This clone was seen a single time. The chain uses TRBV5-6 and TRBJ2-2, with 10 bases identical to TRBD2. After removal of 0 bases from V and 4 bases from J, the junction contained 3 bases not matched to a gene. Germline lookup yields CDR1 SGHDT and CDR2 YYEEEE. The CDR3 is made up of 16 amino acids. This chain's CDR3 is CASSLGLAGVTGELFF. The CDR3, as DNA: TGTGCCAGCAGCTTGGGGCTAGCGGGAGTCACCGGGGAGCTGTTTTTT.

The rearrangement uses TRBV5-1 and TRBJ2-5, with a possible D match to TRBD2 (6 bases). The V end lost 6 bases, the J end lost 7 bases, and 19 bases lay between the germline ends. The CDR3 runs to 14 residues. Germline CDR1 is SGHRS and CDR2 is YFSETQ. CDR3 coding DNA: TGCGCCAGCACCAACAGAGGGGACTCTGGGACCCAGTACTTC. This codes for CASTNRGDSGTQYF.

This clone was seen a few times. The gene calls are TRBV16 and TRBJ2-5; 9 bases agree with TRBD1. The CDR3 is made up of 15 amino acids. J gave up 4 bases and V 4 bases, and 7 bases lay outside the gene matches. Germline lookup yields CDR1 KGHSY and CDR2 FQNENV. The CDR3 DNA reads TGTGCCAGCAGCCCCTCGGACAGGGGTGCAGAGACCCAGTACTTC. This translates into CASSPSDRGAETQYF.

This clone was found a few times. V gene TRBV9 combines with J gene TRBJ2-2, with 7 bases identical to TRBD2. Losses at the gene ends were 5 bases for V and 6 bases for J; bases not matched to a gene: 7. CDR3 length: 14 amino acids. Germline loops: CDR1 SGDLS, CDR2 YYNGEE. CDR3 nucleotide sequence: TGTGCCAGCAGTGACGGGAGGATGGCCGGGGAGCTGTTTTTT. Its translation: CASSDGRMAGELFF.

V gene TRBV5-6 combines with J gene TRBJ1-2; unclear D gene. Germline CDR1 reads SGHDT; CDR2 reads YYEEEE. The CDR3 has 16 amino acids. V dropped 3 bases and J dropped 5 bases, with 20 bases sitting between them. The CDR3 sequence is CASSSSALPIKYGYTF. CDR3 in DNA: TGTGCCAGCAGCTCCTCAGCGTTGCCTATTAAATATGGCTACACCTTC.

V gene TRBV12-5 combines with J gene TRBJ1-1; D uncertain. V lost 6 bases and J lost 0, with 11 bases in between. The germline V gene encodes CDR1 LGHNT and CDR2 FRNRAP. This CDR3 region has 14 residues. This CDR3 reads CASGLPVMNTEAFF. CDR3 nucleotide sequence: TGTGCTAGTGGCCTACCGGTGATGAACACTGAAGCTTTCTTT.

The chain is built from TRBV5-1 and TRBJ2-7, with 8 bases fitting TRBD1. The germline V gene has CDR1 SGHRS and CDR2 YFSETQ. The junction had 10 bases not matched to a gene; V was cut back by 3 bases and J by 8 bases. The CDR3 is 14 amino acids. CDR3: CASSSGTGRAQQYF. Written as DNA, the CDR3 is TGCGCCAGCAGCTCCGGGACAGGTAGAGCGCAGCAGTACTTC.

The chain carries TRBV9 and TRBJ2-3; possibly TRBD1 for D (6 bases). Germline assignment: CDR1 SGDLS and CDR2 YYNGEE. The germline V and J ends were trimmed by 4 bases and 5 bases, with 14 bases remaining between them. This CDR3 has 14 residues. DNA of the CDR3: TGTGCCAGCAGCCCCGCAGGGGTGGTAGATACGCAGTATTTT. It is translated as CASSPAGVVDTQYF.

Here the CDR3 reads CASSVDASNSNQPQHF. In DNA form, the CDR3 reads TGTGCCAGCAGCGTAGACGCCTCTAATAGCAATCAGCCCCAGCATTTT. V usage is TRBV9 and J usage is TRBJ1-5; no firm D call. V was pared by 0 bases and J by 0 bases, with 10 bases between. The CDR3 runs to 16 residues. Germline CDR1 and CDR2: SGDLS and YYNGEE.

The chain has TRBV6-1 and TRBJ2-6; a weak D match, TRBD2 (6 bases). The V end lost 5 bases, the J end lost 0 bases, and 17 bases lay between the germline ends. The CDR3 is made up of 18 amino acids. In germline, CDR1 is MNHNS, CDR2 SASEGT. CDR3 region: CASSKGGGAASGANVLTF. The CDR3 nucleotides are TGTGCCAGCAGTAAAGGTGGAGGGGCCGCCTCTGGGGCCAACGTCCTGACTTTC.

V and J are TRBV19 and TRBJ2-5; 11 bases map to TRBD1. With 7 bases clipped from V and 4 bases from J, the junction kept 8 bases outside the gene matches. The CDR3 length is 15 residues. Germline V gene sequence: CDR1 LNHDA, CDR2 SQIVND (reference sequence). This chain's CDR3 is CASTRGQGAGETQYF. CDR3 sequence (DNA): TGTGCCAGTACTAGAGGACAGGGGGCGGGAGAGACCCAGTACTTC.

Here the CDR3 reads CASSLASRWSRNTEAFF. CDR3 DNA sequence: TGTGCCAGCAGCTTGGCATCGAGGTGGAGTCGAAACACTGAAGCTTTCTTT. V usage is TRBV5-8 and J usage is TRBJ1-1, with D unresolved. Germline values: CDR1 SGHTS, CDR2 YDEGEE. Deletions cut 0 bases from V and 2 bases from J, with 17 bases between. The CDR3 has 17 residues.

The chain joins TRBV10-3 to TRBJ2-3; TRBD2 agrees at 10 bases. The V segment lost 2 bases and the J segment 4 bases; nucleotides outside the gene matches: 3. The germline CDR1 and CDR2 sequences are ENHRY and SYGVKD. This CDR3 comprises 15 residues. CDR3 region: CAISELAGASDTQYF. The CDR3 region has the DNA TGTGCCATCAGTGAGCTAGCGGGAGCTTCAGATACGCAGTATTTT.

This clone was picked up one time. The CDR3 region has the DNA TGCGCCAGCAGCTTGGGCTCGAACAGGGTCGGCGACGAGCAGTACTTC. It is translated as CASSLGSNRVGDEQYF. The gene calls are TRBV5-1 and TRBJ2-7; TRBD1 is a possible D gene (6 bases). Germline values: CDR1 SGHRS, CDR2 YFSETQ. The V gene lost 0 bases and the J gene lost 5 bases, with 18 bases spanning the gap. This CDR3 spans 16 amino acids.

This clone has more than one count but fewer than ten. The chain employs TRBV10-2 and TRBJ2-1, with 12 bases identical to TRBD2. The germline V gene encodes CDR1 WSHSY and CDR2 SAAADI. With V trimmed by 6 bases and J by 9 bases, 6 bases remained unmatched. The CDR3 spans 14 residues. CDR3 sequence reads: CASRRLAGVGEQFF. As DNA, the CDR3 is TGCGCCAGCAGGCGACTAGCGGGAGTTGGTGAGCAGTTCTTC.